This T cell receptor beta chain appears in the sequencing data of a study of T cell repertoires in ileal Crohn's disease. The V gene lost 6 bases and the J gene lost 8 bases, with 20 bases spanning the gap. Germline CDR1 and CDR2: MRHNA and SNTAGT. The CDR3 sequence is 15 residues long. Some clones are missing from TCRdb's copy, which holds only in-frame ones; the method was immunoSEQ multiplex PCR. Altogether about 15,000 clones are present, approximately 60% being singletons, with the ten largest covering 6.5%. Sequenced sample: ileal tissue. The chain uses TRBV6-4 and TRBJ2-1, with unresolved D. The receptor comes from an adult with Crohn's disease. DNA of the CDR3: TGTGCCAGCAGCAGAATGGCTAGTGAGGTCCATGAGCAGTTCTTC. Translation: CASSRMASEVHEQFF.